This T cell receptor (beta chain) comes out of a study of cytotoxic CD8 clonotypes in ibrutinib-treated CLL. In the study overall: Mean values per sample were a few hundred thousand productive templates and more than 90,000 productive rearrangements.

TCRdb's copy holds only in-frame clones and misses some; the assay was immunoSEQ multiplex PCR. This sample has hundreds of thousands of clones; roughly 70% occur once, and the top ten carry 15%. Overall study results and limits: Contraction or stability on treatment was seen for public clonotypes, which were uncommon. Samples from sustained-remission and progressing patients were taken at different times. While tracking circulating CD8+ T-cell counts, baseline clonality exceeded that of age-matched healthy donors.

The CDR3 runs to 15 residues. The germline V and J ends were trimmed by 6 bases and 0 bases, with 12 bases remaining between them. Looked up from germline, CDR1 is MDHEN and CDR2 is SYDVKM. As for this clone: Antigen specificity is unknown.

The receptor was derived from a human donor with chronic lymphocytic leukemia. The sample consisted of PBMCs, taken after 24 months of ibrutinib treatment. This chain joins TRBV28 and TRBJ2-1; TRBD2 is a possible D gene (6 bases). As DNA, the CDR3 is TGTGCCAGCAGCCACGGGACTCGCTCCTACAATGAGCAGTTCTTC. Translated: CASSHGTRSYNEQFF.